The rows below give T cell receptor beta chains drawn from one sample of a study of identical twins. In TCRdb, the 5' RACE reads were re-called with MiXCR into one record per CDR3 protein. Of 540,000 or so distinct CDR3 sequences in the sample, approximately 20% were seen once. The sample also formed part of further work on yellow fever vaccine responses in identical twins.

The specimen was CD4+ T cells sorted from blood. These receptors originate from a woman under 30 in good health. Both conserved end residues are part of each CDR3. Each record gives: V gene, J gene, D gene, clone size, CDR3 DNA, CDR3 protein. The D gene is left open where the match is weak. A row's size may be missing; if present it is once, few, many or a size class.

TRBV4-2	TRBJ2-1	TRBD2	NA	TGTGCCAGCAGCCAAGATAGGACTAGCCCGGACCATCTCTCCTACAATGAGCAGTTCTTC	CASSQDRTSPDHLSYNEQFF
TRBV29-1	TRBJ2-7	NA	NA	TGCAGCGTTGAGGGCACGAAGCGGTACGAGCAGTACTTC	CSVEGTKRYEQYF
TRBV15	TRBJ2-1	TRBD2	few	TGTGCCACCAGCAGAGATATCTTAGGTCGACTAGCGGGAATCCATGAGCAGTTCTTC	CATSRDILGRLAGIHEQFF
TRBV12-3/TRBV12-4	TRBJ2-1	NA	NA	TGTGCCAGCAGCCCGACTGGCGGGATTGGTAATGAGCAGTTCTTC	CASSPTGGIGNEQFF
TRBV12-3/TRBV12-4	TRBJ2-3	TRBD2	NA	TGTGCCAGCAGTCCCTTTTTCGGGGAGGGGAGCACAGATACGCAGTATTTT	CASSPFFGEGSTDTQYF
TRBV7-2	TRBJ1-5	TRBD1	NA	TGTGCCAGCAGCCCTCGGACAGGGAGCAACAATCAGCCCCAGCATTTT	CASSPRTGSNNQPQHF
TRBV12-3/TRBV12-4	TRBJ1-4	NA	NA	TGTGCCAGCACGGCAGCAACTAATGAAAAACTGTTTTTT	CASTAATNEKLFF
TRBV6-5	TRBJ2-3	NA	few	TGTGCCAGCAGTTACTCCCCGGGTACAGATACGCAGTATTTT	CASSYSPGTDTQYF
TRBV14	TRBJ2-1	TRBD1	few	TGTGCCAGCAGCCAAGGCCGGGGGACAGGGTACTACAATGAGCAGTTCTTC	CASSQGRGTGYYNEQFF
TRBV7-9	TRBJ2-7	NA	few	TGTGCCAGCAGCGCTATTGGGACATTCGAGCAGTACTTC	CASSAIGTFEQYF
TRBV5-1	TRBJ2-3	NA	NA	TGCGCCAGCAGCTTCAACAAGGGGGTTGGGGATACGCAGTATTTT	CASSFNKGVGDTQYF
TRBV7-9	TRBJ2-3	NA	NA	TGTGCCAATCCCCCGGGGTCTAGCACAGATACGCAGTATTTT	CANPPGSSTDTQYF
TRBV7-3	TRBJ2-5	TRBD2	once	TGTGCCAGCAGCTTATACGGACTAGCGGGAGGCCAAGAGACCCAGTACTTC	CASSLYGLAGGQETQYF
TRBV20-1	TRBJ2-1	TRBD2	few	TGCAGTGCTTCGATACTAGCGGGAGGGAACAATGAGCAGTTCTTC	CSASILAGGNNEQFF
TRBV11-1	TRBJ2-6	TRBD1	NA	TGTGCCAGCAGCTTGCCGGGACAGGGAACCCCTGGGGCCAACGTCCTGACTTTC	CASSLPGQGTPGANVLTF
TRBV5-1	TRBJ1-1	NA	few	TGCGCCAGCAGCTTGGTGGCACAGAGGAACACTGAAGCTTTCTTT	CASSLVAQRNTEAFF
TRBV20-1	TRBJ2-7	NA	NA	TGCAGTGCTAGAGTTGCCGGACGGTCCTACGAGCAGTACTTC	CSARVAGRSYEQYF
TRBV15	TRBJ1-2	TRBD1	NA	TGTGCCACCAGCAGAGATGCCCTGGACAGGGGATACTATGGCTACACCTTC	CATSRDALDRGYYGYTF
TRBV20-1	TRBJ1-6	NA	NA	TGCAGTGCTAGACGAGCTAATTCACCCCTCCACTTT	CSARRANSPLHF
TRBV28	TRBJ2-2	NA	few	TGTGCCCTGTCCAGGGGTACCGGGGAGCTGTTTTTT	CALSRGTGELFF
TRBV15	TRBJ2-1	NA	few	TGTGCCACCAGGATCGTAGGGACCCCGCAGTTCTTC	CATRIVGTPQFF